What follows describes a single T cell receptor (beta chain). The germline V and J ends were trimmed by 6 bases and 1 base, with 9 bases remaining between them. CDR1 and CDR2 (germline): SNHLY, FYNNEI. The CDR3 contains 13 residues. These data originate in a study of blood T cell repertoires in COVID-19. Study overall: From T cells, B-cell-depleted T cells, or PBMCs came the material, which was cDNA or gDNA.

How the authors handled the data: The authors estimated nucleated cell counts from reference gene primer amplification. Generated by immunoSEQ multiplex PCR, the TCRdb table keeps only in-frame clones and is missing some. The V and J calls and clone size were taken over from that table, and D and trimming were inferred from the DNA. The sample carries about 170,000 clones, 80% to 85% recorded once. The V call is TRBV2, the J call TRBJ1-1; no clear D gene. Sequencing used peripheral blood. This TCR was sampled from a man aged 70 or older with active or convalescent COVID-19. The CDR3 protein is CASRVESNTEAFF. In DNA, the CDR3 is TGTGCCAGCAGGGTGGAGTCGAACACTGAAGCTTTCTTT.